A selection of T cell receptor beta chains follows, all from one sample in a study of blood T cell repertoires in COVID-19. TCRdb's copy holds only in-frame clones and misses some; the assay was immunoSEQ multiplex PCR. Among under 350,000 clones listed, about 89% were seen once. Sequencing was performed on peripheral blood. These receptors were collected from a man in his forties with acute or convalescent COVID-19. Each CDR3 is given with its conserved first and last residue. The D gene is left open where the match is weak. Some rows have no size entry. The others give once, few or many, or a class for an expanded clone.

TRBV5-1	TRBJ1-2	TRBD1	-	TGCGCCAGCAGTAGCCTAACTTTCAAACCGGGACAGGGCCCCTCTTATGGCTACACCTTC	CASSSLTFKPGQGPSYGYTF
TRBV6-1	TRBJ2-6	-	-	TGTGCCAGCAGTGGAGGACTCCGGAGTGGGGCCAACGTCCTGACTTTC	CASSGGLRSGANVLTF
TRBV9	TRBJ1-1	-	-	TGTGCCAGCAGCGTAGGGGAGGTGAACACTGAAGCTTTCTTT	CASSVGEVNTEAFF
TRBV11-2	TRBJ1-2	-	-	TGTGCCAGCAGCTCTCCGAGGGTCGGAAGGTCAGGTGGCTACACCTTC	CASSSPRVGRSGGYTF
TRBV5-1	TRBJ2-5	-	-	TGCGCCAGCAGCTTCACCGGACGGACTACTACGCAAGAGACCCAGTACTTC	CASSFTGRTTTQETQYF
TRBV30	TRBJ1-3	-	-	TGTGCCTGGGGGGACACCGAATCCTCCATATATTTT	CAWGDTESSIYF
TRBV9	TRBJ2-2	TRBD2	-	TGTGCCAGCAGCGTAGGAGGTAGCGGGGACTTTAACACCGGGGAGCTGTTTTTT	CASSVGGSGDFNTGELFF
TRBV5-1	TRBJ1-1	-	-	TGCGCCAGCAGCTGGGACGGACAGCGGAACACTGAAGCTTTCTTT	CASSWDGQRNTEAFF
TRBV5-1	TRBJ1-1	TRBD1	-	TGCGCCAGCAGCTTGGGGGACAGGGCTGAAGCTTTCTTT	CASSLGDRAEAFF
TRBV2	TRBJ2-1	-	few	TGTGCCAGCAGTGAAGGTGGGCTCAATGAGCAGTTCTTC	CASSEGGLNEQFF
TRBV6-1	TRBJ1-2	TRBD1	-	TGTGCCAGCAGTGAAGTACAGGGGGCGAACTATGGCTACACCTTC	CASSEVQGANYGYTF
TRBV29-1	TRBJ1-2	TRBD1	-	TGCAGCGTTGAAGATTGGGACAGGGGTCATGGCTACACCTTC	CSVEDWDRGHGYTF
TRBV5-4	TRBJ1-2	TRBD1	few	TGTGCCAGCAGTACACGGGGGGACAGGGACCAGGATGGCTATGGCTACACCTTC	CASSTRGDRDQDGYGYTF
TRBV6-5	TRBJ1-2	TRBD1	few	TGTGCCAGCAGTTCCCTTACCGGGACAGGGGGCTACGGCTACACCTTC	CASSSLTGTGGYGYTF
TRBV30	TRBJ1-2	TRBD1	-	TGTGCCTGGAGCACCGGGACAGTGGAACCTAACTATGGCTACACCTTC	CAWSTGTVEPNYGYTF
TRBV27	TRBJ1-2	TRBD1	-	TGTGCCAGCAGTTCGGGACAGTTTAACTATGGCTACACCTTC	CASSSGQFNYGYTF
TRBV12-5	TRBJ2-3	-	-	TGTGCTAGTGCCAGCATGGGGGGAATCACAGATACGCAGTATTTT	CASASMGGITDTQYF
TRBV19	TRBJ2-7	TRBD1	-	TGTGCCAGTAGTCATGGGACAGAGTACGAGCAGTACTTC	CASSHGTEYEQYF
TRBV30	TRBJ1-5	TRBD1	-	TGTGCCTGGACCCCCGGGACAGGGGGGAATCAGCCCCAGCATTTT	CAWTPGTGGNQPQHF
TRBV2	TRBJ1-6	TRBD1	-	TGTGCCAGCTCGACTGAACAGGGGCGAAATTCACCCCTCCACTTT	CASSTEQGRNSPLHF
TRBV5-6	TRBJ2-3	TRBD1	-	TGTGCCAGCAGCTTGTGGCAGGGGGGCACAGATACGCAGTATTTT	CASSLWQGGTDTQYF
TRBV2	TRBJ2-5	TRBD2	-	TGTGCCAGCAGTCCGTCGGCGGGGGAGTACTTC	CASSPSAGEYF
TRBV24-1	TRBJ1-1	TRBD1	-	TGTGCCACCAGTGAGTCCGACAGGGTAGAAGCTTTCTTT	CATSESDRVEAFF
TRBV24-1	TRBJ2-3	-	-	TGTGCCACCAGTGACCCAAACCACAGGGAACGGACAGATACGCAGTATTTT	CATSDPNHRERTDTQYF
TRBV27	TRBJ1-3	-	once	TGTGCCAGCAGTTTAGAGGTCTCTGGAAACACCATATATTTT	CASSLEVSGNTIYF
TRBV5-1	TRBJ2-3	-	-	TGCGCCAGCAGCGTCCAAGATACGCAGTATTTT	CASSVQDTQYF
TRBV7-2	TRBJ2-7	-	-	TGTGCCAGCAGCGCAACACAGGTCGAGCAGTACTTC	CASSATQVEQYF
TRBV18	TRBJ1-2	TRBD1	-	TGTGCCAGCTCACAAACAGGGGTTATTGGCTACACCTTC	CASSQTGVIGYTF
TRBV5-1	TRBJ1-6	-	-	TGCGCCAGCAGCTTGGAGAGGACAGACAGTTCACCCCTCCACTTT	CASSLERTDSSPLHF
TRBV12-5	TRBJ2-3	TRBD2	-	TGTGCTGGGGACTTACCGGGACTAGCGAGGGATACGCAGTATTTT	CAGDLPGLARDTQYF
TRBV24-1	TRBJ2-2	-	-	TGTGCCACCAGTGATTTTGCAGGGGGGATCACCGGGGAGCTGTTTTTT	CATSDFAGGITGELFF
TRBV19	TRBJ2-6	TRBD1	-	TGTGCCAGTAGTCGGGGACCCGACAGGGGCTTCTGGGGGGCCAACGTCCTGACTTTC	CASSRGPDRGFWGANVLTF
TRBV18	TRBJ1-3	-	-	TGTGCCAGCTCAGCGACAGCCCGTCCCGGAAACACCATATATTTT	CASSATARPGNTIYF
TRBV15	TRBJ2-7	-	-	TGTGCCACCAGCAGAGAAAAGGGGTCCGGTTACGAGCAGTACTTC	CATSREKGSGYEQYF
TRBV23-1	TRBJ1-1	TRBD1	-	TGCGCCAGCAGTCATTTACAGGGGGCGGAAACTGAAGCTTTCTTT	CASSHLQGAETEAFF
TRBV11-2	TRBJ1-1	-	-	TGTGCCAGCAGCGAGGAGATGAACACTGAAGCTTTCTTT	CASSEEMNTEAFF
TRBV7-2	TRBJ1-6	TRBD1	-	TGTGCCAGCAGCATGGGACAGGGGGCTAATTCACCCCTCCACTTT	CASSMGQGANSPLHF
TRBV5-4	TRBJ2-2	-	few	TGTGCCAGCAGCTTGGGCGCAGGGAACACCGGGGAGCTGTTTTTT	CASSLGAGNTGELFF
TRBV3-1/TRBV3-2	TRBJ1-3	-	once	TGTGCCAGCAGCCAAGATCCCGGGGTCTCAGTTAGCGCCATATATTTT	CASSQDPGVSVSAIYF
TRBV29-1	TRBJ1-1	-	-	TGCAGCTCTTCGGGACTCACGCTGGGCACTGAAGCTTTCTTT	CSSSGLTLGTEAFF
TRBV6-5	TRBJ1-1	-	-	TGTGCCAGCAGTCCGACAGACACGAACACTGAAGCTTTCTTT	CASSPTDTNTEAFF
TRBV2	TRBJ1-1	-	once	TGTGCCAGCAGTGTAGGGGGTAACACTGAAGCTTTCTTT	CASSVGGNTEAFF
TRBV18	TRBJ2-2	-	-	TGTGCCAGCTCACCAGAGAACGGTGTATTGAACACCGGGGAGCTGTTTTTT	CASSPENGVLNTGELFF